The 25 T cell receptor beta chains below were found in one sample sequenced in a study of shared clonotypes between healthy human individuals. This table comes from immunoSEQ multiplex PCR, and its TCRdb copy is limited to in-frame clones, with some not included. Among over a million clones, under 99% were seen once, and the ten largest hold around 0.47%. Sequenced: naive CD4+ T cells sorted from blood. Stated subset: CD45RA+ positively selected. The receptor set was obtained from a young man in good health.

CDR3 in DNA: TGCGCCAGCAGCTTGGAGAAGGGACTAGCGGGAGTTAATGAGCAGTTCTTC. This translates into CASSLEKGLAGVNEQFF. This chain connects TRBV5-1 to TRBJ2-1; 14 nucleotides match TRBD2. The CDR3 consists of 17 residues. Per germline, CDR1 SGHRS and CDR2 YFSETQ. Trimming removed 0 bases from V and 7 bases from J; junction bases left unmatched: 6.

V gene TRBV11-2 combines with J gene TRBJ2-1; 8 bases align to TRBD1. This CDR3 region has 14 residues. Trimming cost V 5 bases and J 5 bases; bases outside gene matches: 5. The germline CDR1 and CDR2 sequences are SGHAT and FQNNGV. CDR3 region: CASSQTGGHNEQFF. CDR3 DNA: TGTGCCAGCAGCCAAACAGGGGGGCACAATGAGCAGTTCTTC.

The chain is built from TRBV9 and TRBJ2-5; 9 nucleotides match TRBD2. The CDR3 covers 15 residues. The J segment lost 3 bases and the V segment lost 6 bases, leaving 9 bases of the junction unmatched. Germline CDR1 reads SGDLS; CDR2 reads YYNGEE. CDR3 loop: CASTAGGGPKETQYF. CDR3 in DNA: TGTGCCAGCACAGCGGGGGGAGGGCCGAAAGAGACCCAGTACTTC.

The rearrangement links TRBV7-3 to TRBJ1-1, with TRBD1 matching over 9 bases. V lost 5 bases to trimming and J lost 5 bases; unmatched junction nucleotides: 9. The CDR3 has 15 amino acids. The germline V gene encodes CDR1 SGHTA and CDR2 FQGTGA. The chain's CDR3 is CASSTDRGSWTEAFF. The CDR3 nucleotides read TGTGCCAGCAGCACGGACAGGGGAAGTTGGACTGAAGCTTTCTTT.

The CDR3 bases are TGTGCCAGCAGCCATACATCCTACGAGCAGTACTTC. This codes for CASSHTSYEQYF. The gene calls are TRBV9 and TRBJ2-7, with unresolved D. CDR3 length equals 12 residues. Germline loops: CDR1 SGDLS, CDR2 YYNGEE. Trimming shortened V by 4 bases and J by 1 base, and 6 bases separated the two germline ends.

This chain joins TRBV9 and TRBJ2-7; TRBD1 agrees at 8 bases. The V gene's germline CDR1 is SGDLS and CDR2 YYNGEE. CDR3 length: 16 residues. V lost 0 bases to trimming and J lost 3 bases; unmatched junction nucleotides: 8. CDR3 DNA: TGTGCCAGCAGCGTAGCTCCGGGACAGGTCCTCTACGAGCAGTACTTC. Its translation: CASSVAPGQVLYEQYF.

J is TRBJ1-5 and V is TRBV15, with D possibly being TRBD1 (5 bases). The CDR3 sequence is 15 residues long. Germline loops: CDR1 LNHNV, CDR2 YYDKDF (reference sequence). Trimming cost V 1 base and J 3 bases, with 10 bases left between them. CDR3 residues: CATSRVPGNNQPQHF. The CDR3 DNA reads TGTGCCACCAGCAGAGTTCCAGGGAACAATCAGCCCCAGCATTTT.

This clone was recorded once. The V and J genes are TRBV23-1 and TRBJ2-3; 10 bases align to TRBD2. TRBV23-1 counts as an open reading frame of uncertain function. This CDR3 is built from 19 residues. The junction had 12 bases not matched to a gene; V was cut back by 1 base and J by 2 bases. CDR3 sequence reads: CASSQFEAGGPSDTDTQYF. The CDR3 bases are TGCGCCAGCAGTCAATTTGAAGCGGGAGGGCCGTCGGACACAGATACGCAGTATTTT.

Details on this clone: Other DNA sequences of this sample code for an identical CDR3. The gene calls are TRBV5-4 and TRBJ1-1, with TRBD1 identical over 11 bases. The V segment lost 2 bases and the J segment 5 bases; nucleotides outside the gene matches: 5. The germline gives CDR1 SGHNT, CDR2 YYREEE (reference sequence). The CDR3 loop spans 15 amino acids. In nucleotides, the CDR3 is TGTGCCAGCAGCTTTGGGACAGGGGGGAGGACTGAAGCTTTCTTT. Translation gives CASSFGTGGRTEAFF. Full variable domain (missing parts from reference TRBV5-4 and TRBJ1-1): ETGVTQSPTHLIKTRGQQVTLRCSSQSGHNTVSWYQQALGQGPQFIFQYYREEENGRGNFPPRFSGLQFPNYSSELNVNALELDDSALYLCASSFGTGGRTEAFFGQGTRLTVV.

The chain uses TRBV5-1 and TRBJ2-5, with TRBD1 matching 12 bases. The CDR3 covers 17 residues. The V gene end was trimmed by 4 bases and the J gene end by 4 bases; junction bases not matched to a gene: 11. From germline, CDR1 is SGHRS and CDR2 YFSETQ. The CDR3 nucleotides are TGCGCCAGCAGCAAAAACCCCGGGACAGGGGGCAGAGAGACCCAGTACTTC. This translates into CASSKNPGTGGRETQYF.

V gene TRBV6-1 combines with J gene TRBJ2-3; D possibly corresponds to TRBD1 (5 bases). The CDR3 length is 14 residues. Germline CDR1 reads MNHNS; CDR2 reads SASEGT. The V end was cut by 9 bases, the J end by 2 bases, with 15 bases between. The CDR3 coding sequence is TGTGCCAGTCGACAGCCCTCCCACACAGATACGCAGTATTTT. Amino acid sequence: CASRQPSHTDTQYF.

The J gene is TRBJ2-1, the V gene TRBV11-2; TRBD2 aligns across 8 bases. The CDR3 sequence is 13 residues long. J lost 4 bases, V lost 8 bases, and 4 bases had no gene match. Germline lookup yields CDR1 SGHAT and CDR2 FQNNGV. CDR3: CASFAGGYNEQFF. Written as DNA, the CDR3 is TGTGCCAGCTTTGCGGGGGGATACAATGAGCAGTTCTTC.

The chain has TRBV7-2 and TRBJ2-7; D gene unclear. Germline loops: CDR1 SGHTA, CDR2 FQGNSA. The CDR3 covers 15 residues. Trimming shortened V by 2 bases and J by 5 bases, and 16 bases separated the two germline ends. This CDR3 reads CASSLSSANTDEQYF. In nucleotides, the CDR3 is TGTGCCAGCAGCTTATCGTCAGCGAATACGGACGAGCAGTACTTC.

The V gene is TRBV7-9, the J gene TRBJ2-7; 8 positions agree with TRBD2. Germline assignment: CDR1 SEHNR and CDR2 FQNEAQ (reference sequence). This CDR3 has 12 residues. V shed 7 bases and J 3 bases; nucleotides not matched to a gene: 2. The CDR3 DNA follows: TGTGCCAGCATGGCGGGAGGCTACGAGCAGTACTTC. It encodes CASMAGGYEQYF.

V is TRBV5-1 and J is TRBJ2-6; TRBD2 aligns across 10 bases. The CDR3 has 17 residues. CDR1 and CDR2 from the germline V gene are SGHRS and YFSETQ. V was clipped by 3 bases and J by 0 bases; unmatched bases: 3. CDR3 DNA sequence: TGCGCCAGCAGCTCCGCTAGCGGGAGCTCTGGGGCCAACGTCCTGACTTTC. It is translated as CASSSASGSSGANVLTF. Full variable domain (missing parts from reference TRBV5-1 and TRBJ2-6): KAGVTQTPRYLIKTRGQQVTLSCSPISGHRSVSWYQQTPGQGLQFLFEYFSETQRNKGNFPGRFSGRQFSNSRSEMNVSTLELGDSALYLCASSSASGSSGANVLTFGAGSRLTVL.

CDR3 coding DNA: TGCGCCAGCAGCCCCTTAGGGGGGCCCAATGAGCAGTTCTTC. It specifies CASSPLGGPNEQFF. V and J are TRBV4-1 and TRBJ2-1; the D gene could be TRBD1 or TRBD2 (6 bases each). V shed 4 bases and J shed 6 bases, with 13 bases lying between them. The germline V gene encodes CDR1 MGHRA and CDR2 YSYEKL. The CDR3 runs 14 residues.

The CDR3 DNA is TGTGCCAGCAGCAAAATCCCCTCAATAGGGGGGCTCGAGCAGCCCCAGCATTTT. Its translation: CASSKIPSIGGLEQPQHF. The genes are TRBV21-1 and TRBJ1-5. TRBV21-1 constitutes a pseudogene. The CDR3 extends over 18 amino acids.

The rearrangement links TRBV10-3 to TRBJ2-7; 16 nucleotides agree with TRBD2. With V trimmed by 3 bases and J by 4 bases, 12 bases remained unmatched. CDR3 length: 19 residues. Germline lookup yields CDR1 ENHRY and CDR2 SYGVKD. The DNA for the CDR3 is TGTGCCATCAGTGAAGCCGGGACTAGCGGGAGGGACGGTAGGTACGAGCAGTACTTC. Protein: CAISEAGTSGRDGRYEQYF.

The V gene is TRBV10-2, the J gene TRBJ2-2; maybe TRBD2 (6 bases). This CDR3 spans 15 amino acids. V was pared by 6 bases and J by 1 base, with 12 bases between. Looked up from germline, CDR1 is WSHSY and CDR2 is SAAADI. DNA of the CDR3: TGCGCCAGCAGGGAAACCGGGGGGAACACCGGGGAGCTGTTTTTT. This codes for CASRETGGNTGELFF.

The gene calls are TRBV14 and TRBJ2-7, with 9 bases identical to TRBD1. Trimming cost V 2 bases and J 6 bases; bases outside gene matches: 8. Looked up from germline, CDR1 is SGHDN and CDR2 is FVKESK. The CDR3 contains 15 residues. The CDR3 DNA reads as TGTGCCAGCAGCCAAACGGGGACAGGGAGGCTCGAGCAGTACTTC. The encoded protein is CASSQTGTGRLEQYF.

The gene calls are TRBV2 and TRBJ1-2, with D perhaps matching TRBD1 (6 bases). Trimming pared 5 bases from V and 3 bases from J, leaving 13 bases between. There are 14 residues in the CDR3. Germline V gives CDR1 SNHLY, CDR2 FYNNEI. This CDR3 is CASSIQGGDYGYTF. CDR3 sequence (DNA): TGTGCCAGCAGTATACAGGGAGGGGACTATGGCTACACCTTC. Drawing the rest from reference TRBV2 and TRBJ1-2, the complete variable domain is EPEVTQTPSHQVTQMGQEVILRCVPISNHLYFYWYRQILGQKVEFLVSFYNNEISEKSEIFDDQFSVERPDGSNFTLKIRSTKLEDSAMYFCASSIQGGDYGYTFGSGTRLTVV.

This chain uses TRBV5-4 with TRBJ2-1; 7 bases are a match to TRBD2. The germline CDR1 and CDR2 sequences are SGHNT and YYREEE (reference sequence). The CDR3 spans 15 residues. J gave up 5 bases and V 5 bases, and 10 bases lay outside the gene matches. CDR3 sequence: CASRSAGVNHNEQFF. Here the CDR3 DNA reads TGTGCCAGCAGAAGCGCGGGAGTAAACCACAATGAGCAGTTCTTC.

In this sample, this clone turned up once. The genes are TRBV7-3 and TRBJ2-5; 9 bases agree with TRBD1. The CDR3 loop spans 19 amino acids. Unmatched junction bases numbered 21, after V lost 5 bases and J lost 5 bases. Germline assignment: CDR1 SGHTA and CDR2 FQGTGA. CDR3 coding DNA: TGTGCCAGCAGCCCCGGGACAGGGAGGTTATTTGGCACAGGCGAGACCCAGTACTTC. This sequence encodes CASSPGTGRLFGTGETQYF.

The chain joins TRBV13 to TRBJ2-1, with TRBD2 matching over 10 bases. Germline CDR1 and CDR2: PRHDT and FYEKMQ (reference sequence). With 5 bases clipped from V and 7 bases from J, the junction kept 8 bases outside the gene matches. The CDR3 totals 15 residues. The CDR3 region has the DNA TGTGCCAGCAGCCTACCGGGACTAGCGAATAATGAGCAGTTCTTC. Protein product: CASSLPGLANNEQFF.

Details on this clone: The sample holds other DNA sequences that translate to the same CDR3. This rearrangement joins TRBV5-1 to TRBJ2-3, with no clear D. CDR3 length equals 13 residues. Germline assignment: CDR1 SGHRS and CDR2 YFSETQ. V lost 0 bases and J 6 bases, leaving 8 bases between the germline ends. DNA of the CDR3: TGCGCCAGCAGCTTGGGGGCCCTGGATACGCAGTATTTT. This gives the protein CASSLGALDTQYF. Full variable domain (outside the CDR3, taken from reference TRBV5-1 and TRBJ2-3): KAGVTQTPRYLIKTRGQQVTLSCSPISGHRSVSWYQQTPGQGLQFLFEYFSETQRNKGNFPGRFSGRQFSNSRSEMNVSTLELGDSALYLCASSLGALDTQYFGPGTRLTVL.